The sequence of this T cell receptor beta chain was determined in a study of blood T cell repertoires in COVID-19 (dated by TCRdb to 2018 to 2020). Notes on the research overall: Collaborator samples came from the United States, Italy and Spain and covered acute and convalescent phases of COVID-19. The prospective study material was composed of cDNA or gDNA derived from T cells, B-cell-depleted T cells, or PBMCs. The dataset comprised deeply sampled blood TCRbeta repertoires from subjects exposed to, actively infected with, or recovered from COVID-19. A freely available public database, intended as a resource for researchers studying the immune response to SARS-CoV-2, is where the repertoires were released. The samples were drawn from the first 160 participants of the ongoing ImmuneRACE study and from about 1,200 subjects provided by 6 global collaborators. Sample metadata almost always included a de-identified subject ID, COVID-19 status, age in years and sex. Where HLA class I and class II types were available, the types were taken from metadata supplied by the sample provider, not from assay-based typing.

What the research found in general, with its limitations: The quantity of clinical and demographic metadata differed by source and by participant and was supplied without curation.

Comments on this clone: Its specific antigen is unknown. No much larger clonotype is one base removed from it; base qualities were not supplied.

The collaborating institutions used their own protocols to collect whole blood in K2EDTA tubes. For TCRbeta analysis, collaborator samples were shipped as frozen whole blood, as isolated PBMCs, or as DNA extracted from either sample type. Trimming costs V 4 bases and J 6 bases, and their ends lie 11 bases apart. Per the germline V gene, SGHRS is the CDR1 and YFSETQ is the CDR2. Taken from cysteine to phenylalanine, the CDR3 has 12 residues. The read is trimmed to its CDR3 DNA, 36 bases read in frame from base 1. TCRbeta CDR3 regions were amplified from genomic DNA by means of the immunoSEQ Assay, a bias-controlled multiplex PCR. On the authors' methods: The number of nucleated cells in each sample was estimated by amplification of reference gene primers within the assay. To quantify the absolute abundance of each unique TCRbeta CDR3 rearrangement, sequence reads were collapsed and filtered. For each sample, productive Simpson clonality was calculated by taking the square root of Simpson's diversity index across productive rearrangements. The table was pulled from immuneACCESS by TCRdb, which kept in-frame rearrangements only. Such tables lose some clones; where checked, under half of the loss comes from unresolved V genes, and the rest has no known cause. V and J calls and clone size are copied from that table; D and trimming were computed from the DNA. A total of about 180,000 clones appear in this sample, under 85% of them only once. 6.5% to 8.5% of the sample is held by the ten biggest clonotypes.

The receptor was derived from a human donor in a cohort sampled during active COVID-19. Sequenced: peripheral blood. In this chain, TRBV5-1 is recombined with TRBJ2-7; the D gene cannot be named for sure. The CDR3 corresponds to CASSLNRVEQYF. The DNA sequence is TGCGCCAGCAGCCTAAACAGAGTCGAGCAGTACTTC. Supplemented by the reference TRBV5-1 and TRBJ2-7 proteins around the CDR3, the complete variable domain is KAGVTQTPRYLIKTRGQQVTLSCSPISGHRSVSWYQQTPGQGLQFLFEYFSETQRNKGNFPGRFSGRQFSNSRSEMNVSTLELGDSALYLCASSLNRVEQYFGPGTRLTVT.